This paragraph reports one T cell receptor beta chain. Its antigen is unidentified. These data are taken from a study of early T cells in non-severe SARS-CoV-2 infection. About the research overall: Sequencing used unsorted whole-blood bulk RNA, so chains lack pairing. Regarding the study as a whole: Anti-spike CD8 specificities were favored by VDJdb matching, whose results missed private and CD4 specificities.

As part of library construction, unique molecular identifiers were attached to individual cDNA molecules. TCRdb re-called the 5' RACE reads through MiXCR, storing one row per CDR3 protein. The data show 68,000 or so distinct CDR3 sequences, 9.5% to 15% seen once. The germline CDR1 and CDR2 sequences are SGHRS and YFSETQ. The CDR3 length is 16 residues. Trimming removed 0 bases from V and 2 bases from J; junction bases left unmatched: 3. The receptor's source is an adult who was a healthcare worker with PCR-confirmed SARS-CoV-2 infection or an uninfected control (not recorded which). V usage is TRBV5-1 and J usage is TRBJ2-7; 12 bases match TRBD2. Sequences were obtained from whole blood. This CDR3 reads CASSLAPSGGAYEQYF. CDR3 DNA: TGCGCCAGCAGCTTGGCCCCTAGCGGGGGGGCCTACGAGCAGTACTTC. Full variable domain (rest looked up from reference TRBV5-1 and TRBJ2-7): KAGVTQTPRYLIKTRGQQVTLSCSPISGHRSVSWYQQTPGQGLQFLFEYFSETQRNKGNFPGRFSGRQFSNSRSEMNVSTLELGDSALYLCASSLAPSGGAYEQYFGPGTRLTVT.